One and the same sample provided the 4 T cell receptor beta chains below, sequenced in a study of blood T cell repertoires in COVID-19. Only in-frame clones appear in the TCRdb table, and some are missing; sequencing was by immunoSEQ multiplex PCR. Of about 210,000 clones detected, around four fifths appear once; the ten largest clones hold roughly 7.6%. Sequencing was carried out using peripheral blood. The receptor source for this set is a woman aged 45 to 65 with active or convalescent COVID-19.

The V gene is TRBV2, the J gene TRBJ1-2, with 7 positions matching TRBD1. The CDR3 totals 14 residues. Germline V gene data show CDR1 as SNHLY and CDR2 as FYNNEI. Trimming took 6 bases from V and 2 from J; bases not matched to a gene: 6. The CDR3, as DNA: TGTGCCAGCAGGATAGGGACAGACAACTATGGCTACACCTTC. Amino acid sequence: CASRIGTDNYGYTF.

The CDR3, as DNA: TGTGCCAGCAGTTTGTCAGGGGACTATGGCTACACCTTC. It specifies CASSLSGDYGYTF. V usage is TRBV28 and J usage is TRBJ1-2; perhaps TRBD1 as D (6 bases). From germline, CDR1 is MDHEN and CDR2 SYDVKM. The CDR3 has 13 residues. The V and J ends lost 3 bases and 3 bases respectively, with 8 bases between them.

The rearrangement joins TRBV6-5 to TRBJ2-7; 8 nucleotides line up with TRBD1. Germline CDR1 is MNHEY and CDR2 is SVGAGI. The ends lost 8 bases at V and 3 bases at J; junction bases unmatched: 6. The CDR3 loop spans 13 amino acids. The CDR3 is CASATGAIYEQYF. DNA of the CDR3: TGTGCCAGCGCGACAGGGGCGATCTACGAGCAGTACTTC.

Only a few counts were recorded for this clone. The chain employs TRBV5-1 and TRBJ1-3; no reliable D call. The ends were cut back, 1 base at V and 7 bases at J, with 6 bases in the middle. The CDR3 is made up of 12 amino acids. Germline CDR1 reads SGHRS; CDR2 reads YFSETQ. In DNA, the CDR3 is TGCGCCAGCAGCTTGCCCGGGAACACCATATATTTT. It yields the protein CASSLPGNTIYF.